One and the same sample provided the 9 T cell receptor beta chains below, sequenced in a study of blood T cell repertoires in COVID-19 (TCRdb year 2020). Library prep was done by the immunoSEQ multiplex PCR assay. This immuneACCESS table, as held by TCRdb, lists in-frame sequences with V and J called but not all clones. Of the missing ones, under half trace to an unresolved V gene in checked studies; the others have no known cause. Present in this sample are under 200,000 clones, roughly 70% of which were seen just once. The ten largest clones represent around 2.9% of the sample. The source material was peripheral blood. Source of these receptors: a woman aged 80 or over with acute or convalescent COVID-19.

This chain joins TRBV7-9 and TRBJ1-5; D might be TRBD1 (6 bases). V was shortened by 5 bases and J by 6 bases, with 14 bases between the two germline ends. CDR1 SEHNR and CDR2 FQNEAQ come from the germline V gene (reference sequence). The CDR3 runs 14 residues. CDR3 DNA sequence: TGTGCCAGCAGCGCGAATACAGGGTTTCAGCCCCAGCATTTT. This sequence encodes CASSANTGFQPQHF.

The chain combines TRBV19 with TRBJ1-1, with a possible D match to TRBD1 (5 bases). Trimming stripped 6 bases from V and 7 bases from J, with 12 bases between. The CDR3 runs to 12 residues. Germline V gene data show CDR1 as LNHDA and CDR2 as SQIVND (reference sequence). CDR3 region: CASSTQGSEAFF. The CDR3 nucleotides are TGTGCCAGTAGCACCCAGGGCAGTGAAGCTTTCTTT.

This clone was counted a few times. V usage is TRBV6-2 or TRBV6-3 and J usage is TRBJ2-3; D possibly corresponds to TRBD2 (5 bases). Per the germline V gene, CDR1 is MNHEY and CDR2 is SVGEGT. This CDR3 has 18 residues. The V end lost 4 bases, the J end lost 2 bases, and 22 bases lay between the germline ends. The CDR3 DNA follows: TGTGCCAGCAGTTTTTCGCCAACCAACCGGGATGCCACAGATACGCAGTATTTT. It specifies CASSFSPTNRDATDTQYF.

V is TRBV7-8 and J is TRBJ2-3; 13 bases fit TRBD2. Germline CDR1 SGHVS, CDR2 FQNEAQ. The ends lost 3 bases at V and 0 bases at J; junction bases unmatched: 9. CDR3 length: 19 amino acids. Written as DNA, the CDR3 is TGTGCCAGCAGCTTCGGGACTAGCGGGGCGTCCTCTAGCACAGATACGCAGTATTTT. Translated, it gives CASSFGTSGASSSTDTQYF.

This chain connects TRBV28 to TRBJ1-5, with TRBD1 matching over 12 bases. In germline, CDR1 is MDHEN, CDR2 SYDVKM. The length of the CDR3 is 14 residues. V gave up 6 bases and J gave up 6 bases; unmatched junction bases: 3. The CDR3 DNA follows: TGTGCCAGCAGGGGGACAGGGGGCGGTCAGCCCCAGCATTTT. Encoded protein: CASRGTGGGQPQHF.

This clone was picked up one time. The gene calls are TRBV28 and TRBJ2-7; D may be TRBD2 (6 bases). CDR3 length equals 15 residues. Deletions cut 4 bases from V and 3 bases from J, with 16 bases between. Germline CDR1 and CDR2: MDHEN and SYDVKM. The chain's CDR3 is CASSSPSTRNYEQYF. The CDR3 DNA sequence: TGTGCCAGCAGTTCCCCCTCGACTAGAAACTACGAGCAGTACTTC.

This chain joins TRBV6-2 or TRBV6-3 and TRBJ2-7; 12 positions agree with TRBD2. This CDR3 has 19 amino acids. The trim removed 4 bases at V and 0 bases at J, leaving 13 bases unmatched. The germline CDR1 and CDR2 sequences are MNHEY and SVGEGT. CDR3 nucleotides: TGTGCCAGCAGTTTGCGGGGACTAGCGGGTCTTTCCTCCTCCTACGAGCAGTACTTC. It specifies CASSLRGLAGLSSSYEQYF.

This chain uses TRBV28 with TRBJ1-1; 8 nucleotides line up with TRBD1. V lost 7 bases, J lost 1 base, and 14 bases stayed unmatched. The CDR3 length is 17 residues. Per germline, CDR1 MDHEN and CDR2 SYDVKM. For the CDR3, the DNA is TGTGCCAGCAACCTGTGGGGGCAGGGGGCCTCGAACACTGAAGCTTTCTTT. Translation gives CASNLWGQGASNTEAFF.

The CDR3 reads CASSEGGYQPQHF. Here the CDR3 DNA reads TGTGCCAGCAGTGAAGGCGGATATCAGCCCCAGCATTTT. The chain carries TRBV25-1 and TRBJ1-5; no firm D call. Trimming stripped 2 bases from V and 5 bases from J, with 7 bases between. Germline values: CDR1 MGHDK, CDR2 SYGVNS. This CDR3 comprises 13 residues.